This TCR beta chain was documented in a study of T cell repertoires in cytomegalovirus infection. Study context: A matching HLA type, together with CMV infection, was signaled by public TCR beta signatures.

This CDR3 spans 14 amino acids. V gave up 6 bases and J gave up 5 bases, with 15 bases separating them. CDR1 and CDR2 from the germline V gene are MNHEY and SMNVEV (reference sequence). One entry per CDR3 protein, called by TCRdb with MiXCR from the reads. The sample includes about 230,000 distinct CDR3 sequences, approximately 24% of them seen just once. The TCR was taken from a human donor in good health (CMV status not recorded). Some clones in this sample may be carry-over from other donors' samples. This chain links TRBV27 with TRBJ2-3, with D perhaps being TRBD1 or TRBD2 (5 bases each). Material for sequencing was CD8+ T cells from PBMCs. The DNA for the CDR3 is TGTGCCAGCAGCCGGGGCCTGGGGGTAGATACGCAGTATTTT. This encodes CASSRGLGVDTQYF.